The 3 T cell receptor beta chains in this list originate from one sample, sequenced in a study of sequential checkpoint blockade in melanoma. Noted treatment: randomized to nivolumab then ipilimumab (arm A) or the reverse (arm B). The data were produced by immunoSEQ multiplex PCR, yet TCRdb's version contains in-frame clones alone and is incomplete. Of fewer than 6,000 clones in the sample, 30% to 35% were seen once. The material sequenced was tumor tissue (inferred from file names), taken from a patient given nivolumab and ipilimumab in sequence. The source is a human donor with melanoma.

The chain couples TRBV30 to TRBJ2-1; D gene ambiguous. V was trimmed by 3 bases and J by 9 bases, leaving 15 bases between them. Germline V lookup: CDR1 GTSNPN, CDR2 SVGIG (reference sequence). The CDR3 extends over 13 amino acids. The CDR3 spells CAWSETPGSEQFF. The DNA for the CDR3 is TGTGCCTGGAGCGAGACACCCGGTAGTGAGCAGTTCTTC.

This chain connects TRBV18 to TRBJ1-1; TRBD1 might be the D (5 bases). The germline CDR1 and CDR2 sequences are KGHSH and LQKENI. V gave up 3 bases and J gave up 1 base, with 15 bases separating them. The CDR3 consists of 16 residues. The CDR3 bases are TGTGCCAGCTCACCCCTCGCAGGGTGGAGGAACACTGAAGCTTTCTTT. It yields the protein CASSPLAGWRNTEAFF.

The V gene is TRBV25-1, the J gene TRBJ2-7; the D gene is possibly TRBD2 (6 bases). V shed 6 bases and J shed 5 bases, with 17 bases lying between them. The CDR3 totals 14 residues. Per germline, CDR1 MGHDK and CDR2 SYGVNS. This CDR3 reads CASSLRGTTDEQYF. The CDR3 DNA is TGTGCCAGCAGCCTCCGGGGGACCACCGACGAGCAGTACTTC.